The 25 T cell receptor beta chains below come from one sample, sequenced in a study of cytomegalovirus exposure and HLA in healthy donors. Amplification used 60 Vbeta primers and 13 Jbeta primers. Data came from immunoSEQ multiplex PCR; TCRdb stores just in-frame clones and leaves some out. The sample has hundreds of thousands of clones, 77% seen once; the top ten hold 2.5% to 3%. Input material: PBMCs. The origin of the receptors is a woman in her sixties or seventies in good health and CMV-seropositive.

The genes are TRBV13 and TRBJ2-2; 14 bases fit TRBD2. Germline-derived CDR1 and CDR2 are PRHDT and FYEKMQ (reference sequence). V shed 4 bases and J 4 bases; nucleotides not matched to a gene: 8. This CDR3 is built from 18 residues. The CDR3 DNA follows: TGTGCCAGCAGCTCCGGGACTAGCGGGAGACGAGTCACCGGGGAGCTGTTTTTT. It yields the protein CASSSGTSGRRVTGELFF. The whole variable domain, remainder taken from reference TRBV13 and TRBJ2-2, is AAGVIQSPRHLIKEKRETATLKCYPIPRHDTVYWYQQGPGQDPQFLISFYEKMQSDKGSIPDRFSAQQFSDYHSELNMSSLELGDSALYFCASSSGTSGRRVTGELFFGEGSRLTVL.

This clone was seen only a few times. CDR3 region: CASSPRLAGVYNEQFF. For the CDR3, the DNA is TGTGCCAGCAGCCCACGTCTAGCGGGGGTCTACAATGAGCAGTTCTTC. This rearrangement joins TRBV21-1 to TRBJ2-1; the tabulated D call, TRBD2, remains unverified against the DNA. TRBV21-1 has pseudogene status. This CDR3 has 16 amino acids.

The V gene is TRBV6-6, the J gene TRBJ2-7; TRBD1 matches at 9 bases. The germline CDR1 and CDR2 sequences are MNHNY and SVGAGI (reference sequence). The ends lost 4 bases at V and 0 bases at J; junction bases unmatched: 4. The CDR3 loop spans 15 amino acids. The CDR3 spells CASSSGTGSSYEQYF. CDR3 DNA: TGTGCCAGCAGTTCTGGGACAGGGAGCTCCTACGAGCAGTACTTC.

J is TRBJ1-1 and V is TRBV5-6; 8 bases fit TRBD1. CDR3 length: 15 residues. Germline V gene sequence: CDR1 SGHDT, CDR2 YYEEEE. V dropped 0 bases and J dropped 1; count of bases not matched to a gene: 2. CDR3 sequence: CASSLVGQGNTEAFF. The CDR3 coding sequence is TGTGCCAGCAGCTTGGTCGGACAGGGGAACACTGAAGCTTTCTTT.

Regarding this clone: An end of the junction does not agree with germline; a read error may underlie this. The gene calls are TRBV7-9 and TRBJ2-7; D gene ambiguous. Germline values: CDR1 SEHNR, CDR2 FQNEAQ (reference sequence). The CDR3 has 12 amino acids. This CDR3 is CSSSVSVYEQYF. As DNA, the CDR3 is TGTTCCAGCAGCGTGTCGGTCTACGAGCAGTACTTC. Together with reference TRBV7-9 and TRBJ2-7, the CDR3 gives the full variable domain: DTGVSQNPRHKITKRGQNVTFRCDPISEHNRLYWYRQTLGQGPEFLTYFQNEAQLEKSRLLSDRFSAERPKGSFSTLEIQRTEQGDSAMYLCSSSVSVYEQYFGPGTRLTVT.

The chain joins TRBV5-4 to TRBJ1-1, with TRBD1 matching 8 bases. CDR1 is SGHNT and CDR2 is YYREEE in the germline V gene (reference sequence). V was clipped by 1 base and J by 4 bases; unmatched bases: 0. The CDR3 sequence is 13 residues long. The CDR3 sequence is CASSLTGGTEAFF. CDR3 in DNA: TGTGCCAGCAGCTTGACAGGGGGCACTGAAGCTTTCTTT.

This sequence joins TRBV11-2 and TRBJ2-3; TRBD1 is a possible D gene (5 bases). Germline CDR1 and CDR2: SGHAT and FQNNGV. V was trimmed by 6 bases and J by 6 bases, leaving 13 bases between them. CDR3 size: 13 residues. The DNA for the CDR3 is TGTGCCAGCAGTCCCCAGTGGGGCGATACGCAGTATTTT. Translating gives CASSPQWGDTQYF. Full variable domain (outside the CDR3, taken from reference TRBV11-2 and TRBJ2-3): EAGVAQSPRYKIIEKRQSVAFWCNPISGHATLYWYQQILGQGPKLLIQFQNNGVVDDSQLPKDRFSAERLKGVDSTLKIQPAKLEDSAVYLCASSPQWGDTQYFGPGTRLTVL.

This clone was seen a few times. V is TRBV30 and J is TRBJ1-4; a possible D gene is TRBD1 (5 bases). There are 16 residues in the CDR3. The V end was cut by 1 base, the J end by 8 bases, with 20 bases between. CDR1 and CDR2 from the germline V gene are GTSNPN and SVGIG (reference sequence). The CDR3 here is CAWSEPIDRFGEKLFF. The CDR3 region has the DNA TGTGCCTGGAGTGAACCAATCGACAGATTCGGCGAAAAACTGTTTTTT.

This clone has just a few counts. The chain recombines TRBV7-8 with TRBJ1-6; 8 bases are a match to TRBD1. The CDR3 spans 14 residues. J gave up 7 bases and V 4 bases, and 3 bases lay outside the gene matches. Germline assignment: CDR1 SGHVS and CDR2 FQNEAQ. CDR3 in amino acids: CASSSGQGNSPLHF. The CDR3 DNA follows: TGTGCCAGCAGCTCCGGACAGGGAAATTCACCCCTCCACTTT.

V is TRBV10-3 and J is TRBJ2-6; weak D call: TRBD1 (6 bases). Germline V CDR1 and CDR2: ENHRY, SYGVKD. CDR3 length: 15 residues. Between the trimmed V and J ends, which lost 6 bases and 0 bases, there was a span of 9 bases. DNA for the CDR3: TGTGCCATCAGCGCCAGGGGCTCTGGGGCCAACGTCCTGACTTTC. The encoded protein is CAISARGSGANVLTF.

The rearrangement joins TRBV6-1 to TRBJ2-7, with 13 bases aligning to TRBD2. The length of the CDR3 is 16 residues. Trimming cost V 2 bases and J 2 bases; bases outside gene matches: 3. In germline, CDR1 is MNHNS, CDR2 SASEGT. This chain's CDR3 is CASSEIGTSGTYEQYF. The CDR3 DNA follows: TGTGCCAGCAGTGAAATAGGGACTAGCGGGACCTACGAGCAGTACTTC.

This chain links TRBV9 with TRBJ2-2; TRBD1 agrees at 7 bases. Trimming removed 0 bases from V and 3 bases from J; junction bases left unmatched: 2. This CDR3 has 15 amino acids. The germline gives CDR1 SGDLS, CDR2 YYNGEE. The CDR3 DNA is TGTGCCAGCAGCGTAGGGGACAGTCACACCGGGGAGCTGTTTTTT. This encodes CASSVGDSHTGELFF. Full variable domain (outside the CDR3, taken from reference TRBV9 and TRBJ2-2): DSGVTQTPKHLITATGQRVTLRCSPRSGDLSVYWYQQSLDQGLQFLIQYYNGEERAKGNILERFSAQQFPDLHSELNLSSLELGDSALYFCASSVGDSHTGELFFGEGSRLTVL.

A note on this clone: The sample contains more than one DNA sequence encoding this CDR3. CDR3: CASSLNRRTEAFF. The CDR3 DNA is TGTGCCAGCAGCTTAAACAGGAGAACTGAAGCTTTCTTT. The V gene is TRBV7-2, the J gene TRBJ1-1; D possibly corresponds to TRBD1 (5 bases). The CDR3 length is 13 residues. Between the trimmed V and J ends, which lost 2 bases and 5 bases, there was a span of 9 bases. Germline V gives CDR1 SGHTA, CDR2 FQGNSA.

The CDR3 reads CASGEFGLPEFF. In nucleotides, the CDR3 is TGTGCCAGCGGCGAGTTCGGGTTACCGGAGTTCTTC. The V call is TRBV7-9, the J call TRBJ2-1; no reliable D call. V dropped 8 bases and J dropped 14 bases, with 19 bases sitting between them. Germline V gene sequence: CDR1 SEHNR, CDR2 FQNEAQ (reference sequence). The CDR3 has 12 residues.

CDR3 bases: TGTGCCAGCGCGGGACGTCATTCACCCCTCCACTTT. Translating it yields CASAGRHSPLHF. The chain couples TRBV7-2 to TRBJ1-6; tentatively, D is TRBD1 (5 bases). CDR1 and CDR2 from the germline V gene are SGHTA and FQGNSA. V gave up 8 bases and J gave up 8 bases, with 10 bases separating them. The CDR3 loop spans 12 amino acids.

V gene TRBV7-8 combines with J gene TRBJ2-7, with 9 bases identical to TRBD1. J gave up 7 bases and V 3 bases, and 4 bases lay outside the gene matches. This CDR3 has 13 amino acids. Germline V CDR1 and CDR2: SGHVS, FQNEAQ. CDR3 DNA: TGTGCCAGCAGCTTGGGACAGGGTAAAGAGCAGTACTTC. Translation gives CASSLGQGKEQYF. The complete variable domain, with remaining parts taken from reference TRBV7-8 and TRBJ2-7, reads GAGVSQSPRYKVAKRGQDVALRCDPISGHVSLFWYQQALGQGPEFLTYFQNEAQLDKSGLPSDRFFAERPEGSVSTLKIQRTQQEDSAVYLCASSLGQGKEQYFGPGTRLTVT.

The chain links TRBV6-1 to TRBJ1-6, with 7 positions matching TRBD1. The germline V gene encodes CDR1 MNHNS and CDR2 SASEGT. The CDR3 is 16 amino acids. V lost 4 bases to trimming and J lost 8 bases; unmatched junction nucleotides: 11. CDR3: CASSGPSGQLYSPLHF. CDR3 nucleotide sequence: TGTGCCAGCAGTGGACCGTCGGGACAGCTCTATTCACCCCTCCACTTT.

The rearrangement links TRBV4-1 to TRBJ2-7; a possible D gene is TRBD1 (6 bases). The CDR3 is made up of 15 amino acids. Trimming left V 0 bases short and J 7 bases short, with 16 bases between. The V gene's germline CDR1 is MGHRA and CDR2 YSYEKL. CDR3 residues: CASSQEVGRGREQYF. For the CDR3, the DNA is TGCGCCAGCAGCCAAGAAGTGGGCAGGGGTAGGGAGCAGTACTTC.

The chain employs TRBV15 and TRBJ2-7; 11 bases are shared with TRBD1. V shed 3 bases and J 3 bases; nucleotides not matched to a gene: 4. The CDR3 sequence is 15 residues long. CDR1 and CDR2 from the germline V gene are LNHNV and YYDKDF (reference sequence). Here the CDR3 DNA reads TGTGCCACCAGCAGGGACAGGGGGCATCACTACGAGCAGTACTTC. Translation gives CATSRDRGHHYEQYF.

The chain carries TRBV29-1 and TRBJ1-5, with D possibly TRBD1 on 6 matching bases. The germline gives CDR1 SQVTM, CDR2 ANQGSEA. This CDR3 comprises 13 residues. With 7 bases removed from V and 9 bases from J, the gap between germline ends came to 19 bases. The DNA of the CDR3 is TGCAGCGGTTGGGGGCCCAATGAGGGGCCCCAGCATTTT. Encoded protein: CSGWGPNEGPQHF.

This chain's CDR3 is CASSFAGFYGYTF. CDR3 sequence (DNA): TGTGCCAGCAGCTTCGCAGGGTTCTATGGCTACACCTTC. V usage is TRBV7-9 and J usage is TRBJ1-2, with TRBD1 as a possible D gene (5 bases). This CDR3 is built from 13 residues. V was cut by 3 bases and J by 4 bases, with 9 bases left in between. The germline CDR1 and CDR2 sequences are SEHNR and FQNEAQ (reference sequence).

The chain couples TRBV7-9 to TRBJ1-1; TRBD1 agrees at 9 bases. The length of the CDR3 is 13 residues. V trimming: 6 bases; J trimming: 11 bases; junction bases outside the gene matches: 10. Germline assignment: CDR1 SEHNR and CDR2 FQNEAQ (reference sequence). CDR3 region: CASRQTGGAWAFF. The CDR3 nucleotides read TGTGCCAGCAGACAAACAGGGGGCGCTTGGGCTTTCTTT.

J is TRBJ2-1 and V is TRBV4-1; possibly TRBD2 for D (6 bases). The V end lost 1 base, the J end lost 4 bases, and 20 bases lay between the germline ends. Germline V gene sequence: CDR1 MGHRA, CDR2 YSYEKL. This CDR3 is built from 18 residues. CDR3 in amino acids: CASSQAPVAVRTYNEQFF. CDR3 DNA sequence: TGCGCCAGCAGCCAAGCCCCAGTAGCGGTTCGAACTTACAATGAGCAGTTCTTC.

V and J are TRBV6-5 and TRBJ1-2; TRBD1 matches at 8 bases. Germline lookup yields CDR1 MNHEY and CDR2 SVGAGI. The junction had 7 bases not matched to a gene; V was cut back by 6 bases and J by 4 bases. The CDR3 is 14 residues long. The DNA of the CDR3 is TGTGCCAGCAGAGAGCAGGGGGCGGGCTATGGCTACACCTTC. It yields the protein CASREQGAGYGYTF.

V usage is TRBV29-1 and J usage is TRBJ2-3, with 13 nucleotides matching TRBD2. The CDR3 contains 15 residues. Germline lookup yields CDR1 SQVTM and CDR2 ANQGSEA. V dropped 6 bases and J dropped 3; count of bases not matched to a gene: 6. The CDR3 reads CSVGKTSGRTDTQYF. The DNA for the CDR3 is TGCAGCGTCGGAAAGACTAGCGGGAGGACAGATACGCAGTATTTT.